This TCR beta chain was profiled in a study of blood T cell repertoires in COVID-19. At the level of the study: Collection of acute and convalescent COVID-19 samples took place in the United States, Italy and Spain. T cells, B-cell-depleted T cells, or PBMCs supplied cDNA or gDNA.

The V gene's germline CDR1 is SEHNR and CDR2 FQNEAQ (reference sequence). This CDR3 is 14 amino acids long. Trimming removed 3 bases at V and 6 bases at J, with 14 bases between. Per the study methods: Researchers report that nucleated cell counts were estimated from reference gene primer amplification. Repertoires were generated with immunoSEQ multiplex PCR, while TCRdb's copy carries only in-frame clones and drops some. That table supplies the V and J calls and clone size; D and trimming were determined from the DNA. The sample shows 250,000 or so clones, under 85% of them seen only once. The sequence derives from a human donor in a cohort sampled during active COVID-19. The chain employs TRBV7-9 and TRBJ2-5; possibly TRBD1 for D (6 bases). The sample consisted of peripheral blood. The CDR3: CASSFPQQGKTQYF. The CDR3 DNA reads as TGTGCCAGCAGCTTTCCTCAACAGGGTAAGACCCAGTACTTC.